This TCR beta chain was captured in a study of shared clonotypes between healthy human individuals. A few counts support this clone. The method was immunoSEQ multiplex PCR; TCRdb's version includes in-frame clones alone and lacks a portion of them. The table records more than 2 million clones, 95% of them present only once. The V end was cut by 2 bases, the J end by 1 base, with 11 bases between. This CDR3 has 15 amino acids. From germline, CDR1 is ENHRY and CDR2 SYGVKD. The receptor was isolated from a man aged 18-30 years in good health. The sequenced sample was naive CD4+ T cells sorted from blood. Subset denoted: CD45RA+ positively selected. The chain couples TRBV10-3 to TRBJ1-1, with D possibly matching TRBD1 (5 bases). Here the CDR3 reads CAISEEGNRNTEAFF. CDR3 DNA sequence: TGTGCCATCAGTGAGGAGGGGAATCGGAACACTGAAGCTTTCTTT.